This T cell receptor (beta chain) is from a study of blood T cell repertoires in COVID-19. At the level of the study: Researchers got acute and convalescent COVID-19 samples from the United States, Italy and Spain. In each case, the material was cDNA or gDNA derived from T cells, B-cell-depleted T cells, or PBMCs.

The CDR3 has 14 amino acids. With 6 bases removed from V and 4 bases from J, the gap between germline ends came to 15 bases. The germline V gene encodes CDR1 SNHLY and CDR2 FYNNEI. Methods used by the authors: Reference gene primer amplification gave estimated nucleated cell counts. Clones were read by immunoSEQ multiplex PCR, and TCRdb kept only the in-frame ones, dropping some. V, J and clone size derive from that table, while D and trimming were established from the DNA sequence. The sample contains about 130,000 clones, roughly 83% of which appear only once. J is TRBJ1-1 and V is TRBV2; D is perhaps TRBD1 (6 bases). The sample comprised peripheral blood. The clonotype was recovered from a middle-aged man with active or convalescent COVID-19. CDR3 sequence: CASSAEGEGTEAFF. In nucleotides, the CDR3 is TGTGCCAGCAGCGCCGAGGGGGAAGGCACTGAAGCTTTCTTT. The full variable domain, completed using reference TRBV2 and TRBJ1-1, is EPEVTQTPSHQVTQMGQEVILRCVPISNHLYFYWYRQILGQKVEFLVSFYNNEISEKSEIFDDQFSVERPDGSNFTLKIRSTKLEDSAMYFCASSAEGEGTEAFFGQGTRLTVV.